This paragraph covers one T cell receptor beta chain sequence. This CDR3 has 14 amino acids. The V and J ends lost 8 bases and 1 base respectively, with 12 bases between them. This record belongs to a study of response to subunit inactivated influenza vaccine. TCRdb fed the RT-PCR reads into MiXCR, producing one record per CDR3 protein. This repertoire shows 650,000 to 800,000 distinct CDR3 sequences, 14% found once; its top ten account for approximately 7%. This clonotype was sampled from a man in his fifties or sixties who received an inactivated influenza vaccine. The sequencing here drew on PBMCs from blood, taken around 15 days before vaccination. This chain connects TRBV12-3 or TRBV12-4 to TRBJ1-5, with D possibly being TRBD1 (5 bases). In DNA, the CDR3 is TGTGCCAGCTCTATTCAGGGCAGCAATCAGCCCCAGCATTTT. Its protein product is CASSIQGSNQPQHF.